The rows below give T cell receptor beta chains drawn from one sample of a study of blood T cell repertoires in COVID-19. Using immunoSEQ multiplex PCR, the repertoire was profiled, and TCRdb retains in-frame clones only, with some absent. The top ten hold approximately 13% of the sample, which has roughly 190,000 clones, roughly 80% seen once. Sequencing was done on a sample of peripheral blood. All receptors derive from a woman aged 45-65 years with acute or convalescent COVID-19. The CDR3 runs from the conserved cysteine through the conserved F or W. A D gene is named only where the DNA matches it firmly. The size entry is marked missing in some rows and otherwise reads once, few, many or a size class.

>TRBJ1-2|.|.|TRBV3-1/TRBV3-2
TGTGCCAGCAGCCTACAGGTCAATGGCTACACCTTC
CASSLQVNGYTF
>TRBJ2-2|TRBD1|.|TRBV5-1
TGCGCCAGCAGCTTAGGACAGGGAGGTAGCACCGGGGAGCTGTTTTTT
CASSLGQGGSTGELFF
>TRBJ2-2|TRBD1|.|TRBV5-4
TGTGCCAGCAGCCCGGGGACAGGGAAGGGTATGGCCGGGGAGCTGTTTTTT
CASSPGTGKGMAGELFF
>TRBJ2-4|TRBD1|.|TRBV29-1
TGCAGCGATCGATCGCTGGGACAGGGGGACATTCAGTACTTC
CSDRSLGQGDIQYF
>TRBJ1-5|.|few|TRBV30
TGTGCCTGGGCCCGGGGGGGTTCTAGCAATCAGCCCCAGCATTTT
CAWARGGSSNQPQHF
>TRBJ1-2|.|.|TRBV25-1
TGTGCCAGCAGTGAATATTCAAGGGAGGGCTATGGCTACACCTTC
CASSEYSREGYGYTF
>TRBJ2-3|.|.|TRBV3-1/TRBV3-2
TGTGCCAGCAGCCAAGGTCTTACGCAGTATTTT
CASSQGLTQYF
>TRBJ2-1|TRBD2|.|TRBV5-1
TGCGCCAGCAAACTAGCGGATTTTTACAATGAGCAGTTCTTC
CASKLADFYNEQFF
>TRBJ1-1|.|.|TRBV7-9
TGTGCCAGCAGCTTAGGGGGCAGGGCGAACACTGAAGCTTTCTTT
CASSLGGRANTEAFF
>TRBJ2-3|.|.|TRBV19
TGTGCCAGTAGCATACAGTCTAGTTCAGATACGCAGTATTTT
CASSIQSSSDTQYF
>TRBJ1-2|.|.|TRBV6-2/TRBV6-3
TGTGCCAGCAGTCCCGACGGGAACTATGGCTACACCTTC
CASSPDGNYGYTF
>TRBJ2-7|.|many|TRBV7-2
TGTGCCAGCAGCTTTGACCCCGGGGCCTACGAGCAGTACTTC
CASSFDPGAYEQYF
>TRBJ1-5|TRBD1|.|TRBV14
TGTGCCAGCAGCCAAAGACAGGGGAGCAATCAGCCCCAGCATTTT
CASSQRQGSNQPQHF
>TRBJ2-4|TRBD1|.|TRBV18
TGTGCCAGCTCCCGACCCCAAACGACAGGGATTGAGGCCAAAAACATTCAGTACTTC
CASSRPQTTGIEAKNIQYF
>TRBJ2-7|TRBD1|.|TRBV5-5
TGTGCCAGCAGCCCGTTGGGACAGGGGACTTGGGAGCAGTACTTC
CASSPLGQGTWEQYF
>TRBJ1-2|.|.|TRBV19
TGTGCCAGTATGCAAAGGGACACCCTCTATGGCTACACCTTC
CASMQRDTLYGYTF
>TRBJ2-3|TRBD1|.|TRBV12-3/TRBV12-4
TGTGCCAGGACAGGGGGCTTAACAGATACGCAGTATTTT
CARTGGLTDTQYF
>TRBJ1-2|TRBD1|.|TRBV2
TGTGCCAGCAGTGTTGGGACAGGGAGTATAGCTGGCTACACCTTC
CASSVGTGSIAGYTF
>TRBJ1-5|.|few|TRBV18
TGTGCCAGCTCACCTCAGGAAACAAATCAGCCCCAGCATTTT
CASSPQETNQPQHF
>TRBJ1-1|.|.|TRBV4-3
TGCGCCAGCAGCCAAGAGATGGGGACATATGAAGCTTTCTTT
CASSQEMGTYEAFF
>TRBJ2-3|.|.|TRBV6-5
TGTGCCAGCAGTCCCCTTGATACGCAGTATTTT
CASSPLDTQYF
>TRBJ1-6|TRBD1|.|TRBV7-9
TGTGCCAGCAGCCGAGAAGGGAGATGGGACAGAATAAGAGGTTCACCCCTCCACTTT
CASSREGRWDRIRGSPLHF
>TRBJ2-1|TRBD1|.|TRBV19
TGTGCCAGTAGTAGCCCTGGACAGGGTCTTAAAGAGCAGTTCTTC
CASSSPGQGLKEQFF
>TRBJ2-5|TRBD2|.|TRBV30
TGTGCCTGGAGTGTCGGGACTAGCGGGAGGGTTGAGACCCAGTACTTC
CAWSVGTSGRVETQYF
>TRBJ1-1|.|.|TRBV6-5
TGTGCCAGCAGCGCCCGGGCCGGGATCGCTGAAGCTTTCTTT
CASSARAGIAEAFF
>TRBJ2-6|.|.|TRBV9
TGTGCCAGCAGCGTCGCCGACAGCTCTGGGGCCAACGTCCTGACTTTC
CASSVADSSGANVLTF
>TRBJ1-5|TRBD1|.|TRBV9
TGTGCCAGCAGCGAGGGGACAGGTTTAAGCAATCAGCCCCAGCATTTT
CASSEGTGLSNQPQHF
>TRBJ2-1|.|few|TRBV7-2
TGTGCCAGCAGCCTCAGCTCCTACAATGAGCAGTTCTTC
CASSLSSYNEQFF
>TRBJ2-7|.|.|TRBV6-5
TGTGCCAGTGGCCCCCCAACCTACGAGCAGTACTTC
CASGPPTYEQYF
>TRBJ2-7|TRBD2|once|TRBV6-5
TGTGCCAGCAGTTACTCGGGAAGCGGGAGGATCTACGAGCAGTACTTC
CASSYSGSGRIYEQYF
>TRBJ2-2|TRBD1|.|TRBV11-3
TGTGCCAGCAGCCGGACAGGGAACACCGGGGAGCTGTTTTTT
CASSRTGNTGELFF
>TRBJ2-7|TRBD2|.|TRBV5-4
TGTGCCAGCAGCTCCGAACCAGGACTAGCGGGGCGCGAGCAGTACTTC
CASSSEPGLAGREQYF
>TRBJ1-5|TRBD1|many|TRBV5-1
TGCGCCAGCAGCTTAACAGACAGGGCCCATAGCAATCAGCCCCAGCATTTT
CASSLTDRAHSNQPQHF
>TRBJ2-3|.|.|TRBV6-6
TGTGCCAGCAGTCTCCTTGGGACTTCGAGCACAGATACGCAGTATTTT
CASSLLGTSSTDTQYF
>TRBJ2-7|TRBD2|.|TRBV5-4
TGTGCCAGCAGCTTGCGAGAGCGGGAGGGCCCTCTCCGAGTCTACGAGCAGTACTTC
CASSLREREGPLRVYEQYF
>TRBJ1-5|TRBD1|many|TRBV7-9
TGTGCCAGCAGCTGGGACAGGGATAGCAATCAGCCCCAGCATTTT
CASSWDRDSNQPQHF
>TRBJ1-3|TRBD1|.|TRBV7-8
TGTGCCAGCAGCTTAGGGACAGGGGTGCATGGAAACACCATATATTTT
CASSLGTGVHGNTIYF
>TRBJ1-2|TRBD1|.|TRBV18
TGTGCCAGCTCCCTACAGGGGAACCATGGCTACACCTTC
CASSLQGNHGYTF
>TRBJ2-1|.|.|TRBV5-4
TGTGCCAGCAGCGGAGCAGTAAAGAGCAAGGACAATGAGCAGTTCTTC
CASSGAVKSKDNEQFF
>TRBJ1-2|.|.|TRBV5-1
TGCGCCAGCAGCCAAGGGGGAGGGTATGGCTACACCTTC
CASSQGGGYGYTF
>TRBJ1-6|.|.|TRBV6-1
TGTGCCAGCAGTGAAAGCCAGAGGAACTCACCCCTCCACTTT
CASSESQRNSPLHF